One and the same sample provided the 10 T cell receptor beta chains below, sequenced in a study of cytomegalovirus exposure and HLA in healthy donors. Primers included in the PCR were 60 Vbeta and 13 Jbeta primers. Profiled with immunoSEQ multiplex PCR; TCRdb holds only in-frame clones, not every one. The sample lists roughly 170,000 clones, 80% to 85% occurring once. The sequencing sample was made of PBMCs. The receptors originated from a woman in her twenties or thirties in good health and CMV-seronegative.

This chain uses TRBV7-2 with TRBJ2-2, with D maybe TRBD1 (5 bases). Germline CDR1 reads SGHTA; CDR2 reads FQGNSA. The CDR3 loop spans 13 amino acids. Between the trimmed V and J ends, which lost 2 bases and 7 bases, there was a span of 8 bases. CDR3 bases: TGTGCCAGCAGCTTACGCAGGGACGGGGAGCTGTTTTTT. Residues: CASSLRRDGELFF.

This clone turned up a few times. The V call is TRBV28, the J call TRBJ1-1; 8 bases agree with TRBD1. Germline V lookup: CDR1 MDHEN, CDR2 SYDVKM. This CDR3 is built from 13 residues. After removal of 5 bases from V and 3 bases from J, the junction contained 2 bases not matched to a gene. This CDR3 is CASSLDRDTEAFF. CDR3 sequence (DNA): TGTGCCAGCAGTCTGGACAGGGACACTGAAGCTTTCTTT.

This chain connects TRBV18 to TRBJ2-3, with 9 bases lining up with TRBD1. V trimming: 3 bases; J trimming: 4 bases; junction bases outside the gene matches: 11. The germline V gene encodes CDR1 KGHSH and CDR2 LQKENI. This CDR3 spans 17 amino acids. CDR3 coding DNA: TGTGCCAGCTCACCCAGCCTGGGGACAGGGTATCCAGATACGCAGTATTTT. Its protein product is CASSPSLGTGYPDTQYF.

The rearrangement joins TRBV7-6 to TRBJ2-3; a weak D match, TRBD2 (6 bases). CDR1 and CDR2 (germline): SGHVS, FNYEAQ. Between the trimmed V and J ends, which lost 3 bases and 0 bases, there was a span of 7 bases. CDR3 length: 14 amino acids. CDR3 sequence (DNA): TGTGCCAGCAGCTTGGGGACTAGCACAGATACGCAGTATTTT. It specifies CASSLGTSTDTQYF.

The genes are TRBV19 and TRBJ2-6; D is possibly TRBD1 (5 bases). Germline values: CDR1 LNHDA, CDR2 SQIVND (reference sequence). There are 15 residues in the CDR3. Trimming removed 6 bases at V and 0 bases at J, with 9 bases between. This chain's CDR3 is CASRDTRSGANVLTF. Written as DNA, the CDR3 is TGTGCCAGTAGGGACACTCGCTCTGGGGCCAACGTCCTGACTTTC. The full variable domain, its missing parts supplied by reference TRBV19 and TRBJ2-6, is DGGITQSPKYLFRKEGQNVTLSCEQNLNHDAMYWYRQDPGQGLRLIYYSQIVNDFQKGDIAEGYSVSREKKESFPLTVTSAQKNPTAFYLCASRDTRSGANVLTFGAGSRLTVL.

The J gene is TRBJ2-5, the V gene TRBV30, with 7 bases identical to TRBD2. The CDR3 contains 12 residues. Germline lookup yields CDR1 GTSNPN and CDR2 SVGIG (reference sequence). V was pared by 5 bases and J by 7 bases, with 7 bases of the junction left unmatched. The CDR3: CAWETSSATQYF. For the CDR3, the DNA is TGTGCCTGGGAGACTAGCTCGGCGACCCAGTACTTC.

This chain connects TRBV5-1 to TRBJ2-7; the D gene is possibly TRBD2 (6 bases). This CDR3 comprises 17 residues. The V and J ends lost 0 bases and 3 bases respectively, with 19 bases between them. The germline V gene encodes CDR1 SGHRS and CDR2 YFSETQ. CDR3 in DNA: TGCGCCAGCAGCTTGGGCGGGGAGTTGTTGGAAAACTACGAGCAGTACTTC. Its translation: CASSLGGELLENYEQYF.

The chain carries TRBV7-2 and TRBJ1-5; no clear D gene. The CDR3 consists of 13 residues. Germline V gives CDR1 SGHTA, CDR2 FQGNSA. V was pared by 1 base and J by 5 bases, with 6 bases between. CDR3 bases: TGTGCCAGCAGCTTAGTCCCAGATCAGCCCCAGCATTTT. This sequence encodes CASSLVPDQPQHF.

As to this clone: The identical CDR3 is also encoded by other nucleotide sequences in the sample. CDR3 in amino acids: CASSPTGENQPQHF. In nucleotides, the CDR3 is TGTGCCAGCAGCCCAACGGGGGAGAATCAGCCCCAGCATTTT. This chain uses TRBV7-9 with TRBJ1-5; D is perhaps TRBD1 (5 bases). The CDR3 is 14 residues long. Germline assignment: CDR1 SEHNR and CDR2 FQNEAQ (reference sequence). V lost 5 bases, J lost 4 bases, and 12 bases lay in between. Full variable domain (rest looked up from reference TRBV7-9 and TRBJ1-5): DTGVSQNPRHKITKRGQNVTFRCDPISEHNRLYWYRQTLGQGPEFLTYFQNEAQLEKSRLLSDRFSAERPKGSFSTLEIQRTEQGDSAMYLCASSPTGENQPQHFGDGTRLSIL.

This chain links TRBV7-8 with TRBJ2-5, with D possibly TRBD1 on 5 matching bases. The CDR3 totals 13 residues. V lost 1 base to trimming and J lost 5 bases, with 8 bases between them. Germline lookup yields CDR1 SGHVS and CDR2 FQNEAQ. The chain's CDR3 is CASSLEGWETQYF. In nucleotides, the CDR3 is TGTGCCAGCAGCTTAGAGGGGTGGGAGACCCAGTACTTC.